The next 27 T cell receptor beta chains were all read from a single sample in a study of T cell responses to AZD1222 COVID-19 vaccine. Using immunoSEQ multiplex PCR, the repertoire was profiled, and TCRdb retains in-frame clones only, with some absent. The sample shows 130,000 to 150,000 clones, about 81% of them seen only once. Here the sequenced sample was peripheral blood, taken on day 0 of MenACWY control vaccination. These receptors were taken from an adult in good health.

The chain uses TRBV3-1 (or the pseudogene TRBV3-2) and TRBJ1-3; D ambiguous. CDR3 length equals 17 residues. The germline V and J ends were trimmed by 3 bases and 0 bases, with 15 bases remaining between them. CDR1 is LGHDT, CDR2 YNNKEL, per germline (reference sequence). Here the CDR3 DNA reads TGTGCCAGCAGCCACCTTTCCTCACCGCGCTCTGGAAACACCATATATTTT. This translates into CASSHLSSPRSGNTIYF.

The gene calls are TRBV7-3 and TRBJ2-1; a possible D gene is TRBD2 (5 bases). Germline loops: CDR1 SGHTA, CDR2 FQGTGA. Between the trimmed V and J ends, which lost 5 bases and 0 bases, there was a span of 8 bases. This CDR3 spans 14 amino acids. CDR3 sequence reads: CASSPSGSYNEQFF. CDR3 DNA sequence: TGTGCCAGCAGCCCCAGCGGCTCCTACAATGAGCAGTTCTTC.

Here the CDR3 reads CASSYAGAGNEQFF. The CDR3 DNA follows: TGTGCCAGCAGTTATGCAGGGGCGGGCAATGAGCAGTTCTTC. V gene TRBV6-2 or TRBV6-3 combines with J gene TRBJ2-1; tentative D call: TRBD1 (6 bases). The CDR3 loop spans 14 amino acids. Germline CDR1 reads MNHEY; CDR2 reads SVGEGT. The germline V and J ends were trimmed by 3 bases and 6 bases, with 12 bases remaining between them.

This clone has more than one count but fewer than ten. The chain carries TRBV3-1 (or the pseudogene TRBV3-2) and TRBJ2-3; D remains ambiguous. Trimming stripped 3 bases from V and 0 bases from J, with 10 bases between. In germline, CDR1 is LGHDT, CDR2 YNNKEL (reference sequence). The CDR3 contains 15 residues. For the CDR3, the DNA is TGTGCCAGCAGCCATGGAGCTTCTAGCACAGATACGCAGTATTTT. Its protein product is CASSHGASSTDTQYF.

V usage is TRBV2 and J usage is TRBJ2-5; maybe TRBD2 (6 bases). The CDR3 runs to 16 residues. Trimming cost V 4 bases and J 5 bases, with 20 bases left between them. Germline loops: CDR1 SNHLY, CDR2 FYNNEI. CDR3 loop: CASSVGRALGGETQYF. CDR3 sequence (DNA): TGTGCCAGCAGTGTTGGCAGGGCTCTGGGAGGTGAGACCCAGTACTTC.

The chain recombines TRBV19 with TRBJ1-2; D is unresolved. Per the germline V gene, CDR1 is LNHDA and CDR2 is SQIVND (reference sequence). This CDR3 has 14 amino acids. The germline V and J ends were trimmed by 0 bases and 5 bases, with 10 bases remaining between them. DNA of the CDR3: TGTGCCAGTAGTATAGATGGCAGCCTTTATGGCTACACCTTC. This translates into CASSIDGSLYGYTF.

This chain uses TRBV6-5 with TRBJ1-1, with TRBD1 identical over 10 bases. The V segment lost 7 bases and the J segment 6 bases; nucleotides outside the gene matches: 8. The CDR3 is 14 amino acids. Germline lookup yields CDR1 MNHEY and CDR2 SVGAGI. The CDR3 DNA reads TGTGCCAGCACCAGGGACAGGGGATCGGCTGAAGCTTTCTTT. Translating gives CASTRDRGSAEAFF.

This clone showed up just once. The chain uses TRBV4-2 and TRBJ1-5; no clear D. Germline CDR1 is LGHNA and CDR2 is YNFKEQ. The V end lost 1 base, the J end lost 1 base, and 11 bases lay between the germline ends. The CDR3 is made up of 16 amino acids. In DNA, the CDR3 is TGTGCCAGCAGCCAAGCAGTGGCAGGAAGCAATCAGCCCCAGCATTTT. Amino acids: CASSQAVAGSNQPQHF.

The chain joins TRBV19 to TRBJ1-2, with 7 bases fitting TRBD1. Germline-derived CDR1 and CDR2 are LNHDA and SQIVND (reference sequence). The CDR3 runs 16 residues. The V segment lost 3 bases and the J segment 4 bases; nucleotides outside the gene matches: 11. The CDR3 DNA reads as TGTGCCAGTAGTATGGCGGAGGGGGCTGGGATCTATGGCTACACCTTC. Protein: CASSMAEGAGIYGYTF.

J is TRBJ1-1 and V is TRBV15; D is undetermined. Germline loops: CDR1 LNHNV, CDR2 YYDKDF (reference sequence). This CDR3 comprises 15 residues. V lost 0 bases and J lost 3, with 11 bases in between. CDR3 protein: CATSRDLGGYTEAFF. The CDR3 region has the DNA TGTGCCACCAGCAGAGATCTGGGAGGGTACACTGAAGCTTTCTTT.

CDR3 region: CASSQGTEAFF. CDR3 DNA: TGTGCCAGCAGCCAGGGGACTGAAGCTTTCTTT. The chain uses TRBV3-1 (or the pseudogene TRBV3-2) and TRBJ1-1; D unresolved. This CDR3 region has 11 residues. Germline assignment: CDR1 LGHDT and CDR2 YNNKEL (reference sequence). V was pared by 3 bases and J by 5 bases, with 4 bases between.

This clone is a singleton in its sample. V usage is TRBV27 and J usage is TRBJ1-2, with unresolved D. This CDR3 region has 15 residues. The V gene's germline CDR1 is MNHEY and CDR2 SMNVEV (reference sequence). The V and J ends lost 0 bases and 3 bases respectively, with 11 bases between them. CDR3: CASSLSFGPDYGYTF. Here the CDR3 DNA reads TGTGCCAGCAGTTTATCGTTCGGGCCGGACTATGGCTACACCTTC.

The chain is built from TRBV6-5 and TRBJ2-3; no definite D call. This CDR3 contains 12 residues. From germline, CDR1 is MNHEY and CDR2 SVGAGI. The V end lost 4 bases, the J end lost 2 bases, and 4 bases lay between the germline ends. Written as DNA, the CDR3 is TGTGCCAGCAGTTCCGACACAGATACGCAGTATTTT. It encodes CASSSDTDTQYF.

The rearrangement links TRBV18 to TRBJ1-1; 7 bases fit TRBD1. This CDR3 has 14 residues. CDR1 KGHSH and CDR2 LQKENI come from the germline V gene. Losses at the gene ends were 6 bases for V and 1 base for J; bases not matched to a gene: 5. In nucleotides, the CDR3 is TGTGCCAGCTCTGCCCCAGGGGGGAACACTGAAGCTTTCTTT. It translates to CASSAPGGNTEAFF.

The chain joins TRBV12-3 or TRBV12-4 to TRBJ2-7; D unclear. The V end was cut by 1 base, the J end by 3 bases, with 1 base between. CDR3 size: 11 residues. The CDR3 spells CASSLGYEQYV. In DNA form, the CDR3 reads TGTGCCAGCAGTTTAGGCTACGAGCAGTACGTC.

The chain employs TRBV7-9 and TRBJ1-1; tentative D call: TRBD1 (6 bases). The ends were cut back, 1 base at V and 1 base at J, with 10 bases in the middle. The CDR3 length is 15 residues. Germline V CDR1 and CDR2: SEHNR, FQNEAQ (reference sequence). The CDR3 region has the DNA TGTGCCAGCAGCTTAGATACGGGGGCGAACACTGAAGCTTTCTTT. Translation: CASSLDTGANTEAFF.

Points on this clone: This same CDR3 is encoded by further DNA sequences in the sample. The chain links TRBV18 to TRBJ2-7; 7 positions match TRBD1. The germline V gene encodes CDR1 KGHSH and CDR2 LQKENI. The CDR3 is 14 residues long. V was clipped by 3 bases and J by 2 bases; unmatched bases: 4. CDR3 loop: CASSPRQGTYEQYV. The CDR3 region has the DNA TGTGCCAGCTCACCTCGACAGGGTACCTACGAGCAGTACGTC.

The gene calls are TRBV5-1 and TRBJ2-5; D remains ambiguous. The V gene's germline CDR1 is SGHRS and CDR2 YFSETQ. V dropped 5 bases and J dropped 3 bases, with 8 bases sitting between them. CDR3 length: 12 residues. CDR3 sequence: CASRGLKETQYF. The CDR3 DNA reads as TGCGCCAGCAGAGGGCTGAAAGAGACCCAGTACTTC.

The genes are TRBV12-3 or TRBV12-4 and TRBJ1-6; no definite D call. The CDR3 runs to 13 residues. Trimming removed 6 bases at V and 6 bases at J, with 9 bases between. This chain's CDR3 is CASSSNGNSPLHF. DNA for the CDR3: TGTGCCAGCAGCTCCAACGGTAATTCACCCCTCCACTTT.

The CDR3 nucleotides are TGTGCCAGCAGCTACCGCGAGCCCCAGCATTTT. Amino acid sequence: CASSYREPQHF. This chain uses TRBV28 with TRBJ1-5; D remains ambiguous. This CDR3 is built from 11 residues. CDR1 and CDR2 (germline): MDHEN, SYDVKM. Trimming took 6 bases from V and 8 from J, leaving 8 bases between them. Complete variable domain (other parts from reference TRBV28 and TRBJ1-5): DVKVTQSSRYLVKRTGEKVFLECVQDMDHENMFWYRQDPGLGLRLIYFSYDVKMKEKGDIPEGYSVSREKKERFSLILESASTNQTSMYLCASSYREPQHFGDGTRLSIL.

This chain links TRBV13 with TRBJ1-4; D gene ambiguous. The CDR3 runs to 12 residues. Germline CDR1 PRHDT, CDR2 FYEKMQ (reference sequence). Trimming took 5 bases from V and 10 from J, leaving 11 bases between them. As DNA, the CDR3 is TGTGCCAGCAGCCTCCGACCAGGAAAACTGTTTTTT. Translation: CASSLRPGKLFF.

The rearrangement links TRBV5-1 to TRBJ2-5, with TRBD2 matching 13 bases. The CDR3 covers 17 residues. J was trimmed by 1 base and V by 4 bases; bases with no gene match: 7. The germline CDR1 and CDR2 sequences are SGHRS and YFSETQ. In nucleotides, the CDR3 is TGCGCCAGCAGCCTAGGACTAGCGGGGGATGTCCAAGAGACCCAGTACTTC. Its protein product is CASSLGLAGDVQETQYF.

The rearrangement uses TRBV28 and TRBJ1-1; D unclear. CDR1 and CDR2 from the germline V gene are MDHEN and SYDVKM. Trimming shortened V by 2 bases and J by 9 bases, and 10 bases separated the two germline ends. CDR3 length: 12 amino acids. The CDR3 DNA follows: TGTGCCAGCAGTTTAGACGGGGTACAAGCTTTCTTT. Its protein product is CASSLDGVQAFF.

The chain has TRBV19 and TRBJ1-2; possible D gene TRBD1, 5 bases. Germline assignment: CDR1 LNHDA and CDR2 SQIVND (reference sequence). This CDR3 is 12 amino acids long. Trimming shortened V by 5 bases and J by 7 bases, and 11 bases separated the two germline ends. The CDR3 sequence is CASSGGLAGYTF. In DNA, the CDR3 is TGTGCCAGTAGTGGGGGACTTGCTGGCTACACCTTC.

CDR3 in amino acids: CASTKTANQPQHF. The CDR3 bases are TGTGCCAGTACCAAGACAGCAAATCAGCCCCAGCATTTT. This chain uses TRBV19 with TRBJ1-5; tentative D call: TRBD1 (5 bases). The germline V and J ends were trimmed by 7 bases and 4 bases, with 11 bases remaining between them. CDR1 is LNHDA, CDR2 SQIVND, per germline (reference sequence). The CDR3 contains 13 residues.

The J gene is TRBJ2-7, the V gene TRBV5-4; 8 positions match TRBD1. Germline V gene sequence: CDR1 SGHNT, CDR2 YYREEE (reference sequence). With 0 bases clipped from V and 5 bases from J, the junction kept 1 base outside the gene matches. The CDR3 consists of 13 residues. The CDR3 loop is CASSLAGGNEQYF. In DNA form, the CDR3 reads TGTGCCAGCAGCTTGGCAGGGGGCAACGAGCAGTACTTC.

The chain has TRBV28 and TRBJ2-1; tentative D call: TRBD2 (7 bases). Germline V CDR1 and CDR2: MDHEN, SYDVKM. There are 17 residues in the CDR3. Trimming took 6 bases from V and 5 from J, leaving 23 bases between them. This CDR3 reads CASRDGGGSAGHNEQFF. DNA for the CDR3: TGTGCCAGCAGGGATGGGGGGGGCTCCGCCGGGCACAATGAGCAGTTCTTC.